A single sample is the source of the 21 T cell receptor beta chains below, sequenced in a study of T cells in narcolepsy. Profiling relied on immunoSEQ multiplex PCR, and the TCRdb table lists in-frame clones only, not all of them. The repertoire has roughly 10,000 clones, 65% to 80% of them found once; the top ten carry 22%. Sequencing was performed on CD45RA- memory CD8+ T cells from PBMCs. These TCRs come from a human donor with narcolepsy.

The chain joins TRBV6-4 to TRBJ2-3; 8 bases line up with TRBD2. CDR3 length: 17 residues. The ends lost 3 bases at V and 2 bases at J; junction bases unmatched: 10. Germline values: CDR1 MRHNA, CDR2 SNTAGT. The CDR3 spells CASSEIPAGGHTDTQYF. The CDR3 DNA reads as TGTGCCAGCAGTGAAATCCCGGCGGGAGGTCACACAGATACGCAGTATTTT.

This clone was counted a few times. Since no conserved phenylalanine or tryptophan closes the CDR3, a read error is the likely cause. This sequence joins TRBV5-4 and TRBJ1-2; 7 positions agree with TRBD1. CDR3 length equals 18 residues. Germline CDR1 is SGHNT and CDR2 is YYREEE (reference sequence). The DNA of the CDR3 is TGTGCCAGCAGCTTTTACGCGGGGACAGCCCTAATCCCCTATTGCTACACCTTA. This sequence encodes CASSFYAGTALIPYCYTL.

The chain couples TRBV19 to TRBJ2-7; tentative D call: TRBD2 (5 bases). Germline CDR1 is LNHDA and CDR2 is SQIVND (reference sequence). The CDR3 runs to 13 residues. The V end was cut by 3 bases, the J end by 3 bases, with 9 bases between. This chain's CDR3 is CASSIGLNYEQYF. CDR3 DNA sequence: TGTGCCAGTAGTATCGGACTTAACTACGAGCAGTACTTC.

This clone has more than one count but fewer than ten. The chain carries TRBV7-9 and TRBJ1-1, with TRBD1 identical over 8 bases. This CDR3 comprises 16 residues. CDR1 and CDR2 (germline): SEHNR, FQNEAQ (reference sequence). V was pared by 3 bases and J by 1 base, with 7 bases of the junction left unmatched. CDR3 residues: CASSFPYDRGNTEAFF. The CDR3 DNA reads TGTGCCAGCAGCTTTCCTTATGACAGGGGGAACACTGAAGCTTTCTTT.

The chain has TRBV5-6 and TRBJ1-4; 8 nucleotides match TRBD1. V trimming: 3 bases; J trimming: 7 bases; junction bases outside the gene matches: 5. CDR3 length equals 14 residues. Germline assignment: CDR1 SGHDT and CDR2 YYEEEE. Here the CDR3 reads CASSWGTGPEKLFF. The CDR3 DNA reads TGTGCCAGCAGCTGGGGGACAGGCCCTGAAAAACTGTTTTTT. Full variable domain (rest looked up from reference TRBV5-6 and TRBJ1-4): DAGVTQSPTHLIKTRGQQVTLRCSPKSGHDTVSWYQQALGQGPQFIFQYYEEEERQRGNFPDRFSGHQFPNYSSELNVNALLLGDSALYLCASSWGTGPEKLFFGSGTQLSVL.

This chain joins TRBV6-1 and TRBJ2-2; 8 positions agree with TRBD1. Germline-derived CDR1 and CDR2 are MNHNS and SASEGT. J was trimmed by 3 bases and V by 7 bases; bases with no gene match: 4. The CDR3 has 14 residues. The CDR3 coding sequence is TGTGCCAGCACCGGACAGGGCGACACCGGGGAGCTGTTTTTT. The encoded protein is CASTGQGDTGELFF.

The DNA for the CDR3 is TGCAGCGTTGAAGATTCCCCTTCGGGCGGGAGTTGGGAGACCCAGTACTTC. Its translation: CSVEDSPSGGSWETQYF. The chain carries TRBV29-1 and TRBJ2-5, with 7 bases lining up with TRBD2. CDR3 length: 17 residues. CDR1 SQVTM and CDR2 ANQGSEA come from the germline V gene. Trimming cost V 0 bases and J 5 bases; bases outside gene matches: 15.

This clone came up a few times. The likely explanation is a read error, given a far larger clone one base away. This chain uses TRBV10-3 with TRBJ2-6; D is unclear. V was trimmed by 4 bases and J by 0 bases, leaving 7 bases between them. The CDR3 has 15 amino acids. Germline V gene sequence: CDR1 ENHRY, CDR2 SYGVKD. CDR3 bases: TGTGCCATCAGTGTCTCTCCCTCTGGGGCCAACGTCCTGACTTTC. This gives the protein CAISVSPSGANVLTF.

The chain links TRBV7-9 to TRBJ2-7, with D unresolved. There are 13 residues in the CDR3. CDR1 SEHNR and CDR2 FQNEAQ come from the germline V gene (reference sequence). Trimming took 8 bases from V and 2 from J, leaving 13 bases between them. The CDR3, as DNA: TGTGCCAGCGAAGATTTTGAGCCCTACGAGCAGTACTTC. Residues: CASEDFEPYEQYF. The variable domain in full, with the rest retrieved from reference TRBV7-9 and TRBJ2-7, is DTGVSQNPRHKITKRGQNVTFRCDPISEHNRLYWYRQTLGQGPEFLTYFQNEAQLEKSRLLSDRFSAERPKGSFSTLEIQRTEQGDSAMYLCASEDFEPYEQYFGPGTRLTVT.

The V and J genes are TRBV4-3 and TRBJ1-5; tentative D call: TRBD1 (5 bases). In germline, CDR1 is LGHNA, CDR2 YSLEER. The V end was cut by 4 bases, the J end by 6 bases, with 10 bases between. The CDR3 is made up of 13 amino acids. The CDR3 here is CASSPYGGQPQHF. The CDR3, as DNA: TGCGCCAGCAGCCCCTATGGGGGTCAGCCCCAGCATTTT.

CDR3 in DNA: TGTGCCAGCAGTCGCGCCCGGACGGGCTCTGGGGCCAACGTCCTGACTTTC. Its protein is CASSRARTGSGANVLTF. This chain joins TRBV5-4 and TRBJ2-6; no reliable D call. This CDR3 region has 17 residues. Trimming pared 5 bases from V and 0 bases from J, leaving 15 bases between. The germline CDR1 and CDR2 sequences are SGHNT and YYREEE (reference sequence). Combining the CDR3 with reference TRBV5-4 and TRBJ2-6 gives the whole variable domain ETGVTQSPTHLIKTRGQQVTLRCSSQSGHNTVSWYQQALGQGPQFIFQYYREEENGRGNFPPRFSGLQFPNYSSELNVNALELDDSALYLCASSRARTGSGANVLTFGAGSRLTVL.

In nucleotides, the CDR3 is TGTGCCAGTAGTACCCTCACATGGACTGAAGCTTTCTTT. Its protein product is CASSTLTWTEAFF. The genes are TRBV19 and TRBJ1-1; no definite D call. V was cut by 4 bases and J by 5 bases, with 11 bases left in between. Germline CDR1 is LNHDA and CDR2 is SQIVND (reference sequence). The CDR3 extends over 13 amino acids.

The chain combines TRBV7-3 with TRBJ2-2, with 8 positions matching TRBD2. V trimming: 6 bases; J trimming: 6 bases; junction bases outside the gene matches: 9. The germline gives CDR1 SGHTA, CDR2 FQGTGA. This CDR3 comprises 15 residues. The CDR3 spells CASRPGSGGAGELFF. The DNA for the CDR3 is TGTGCCAGCAGGCCGGGAAGCGGGGGTGCCGGGGAGCTGTTTTTT.

The J gene is TRBJ2-5, the V gene TRBV7-8; D might be TRBD1 (5 bases). This CDR3 spans 16 amino acids. Germline lookup yields CDR1 SGHVS and CDR2 FQNEAQ. The V gene lost 0 bases and the J gene lost 6 bases, with 17 bases spanning the gap. CDR3 DNA: TGTGCCAGCAGCTTAGCGTTGGCAGGGCTTATACAGACCCAGTACTTC. This sequence encodes CASSLALAGLIQTQYF.

In its sample, this clone was seen a few times. The chain employs TRBV5-4 and TRBJ2-5; D may be TRBD2 (6 bases). The CDR3 loop spans 14 amino acids. Germline values: CDR1 SGHNT, CDR2 YYREEE (reference sequence). The V end lost 6 bases, the J end lost 5 bases, and 17 bases lay between the germline ends. The CDR3 coding sequence is TGTGCCAGCATCGAATGGGGGGTATCGGAGACCCAGTACTTC. Translated, it gives CASIEWGVSETQYF.

This clone was seen only once. The genes are TRBV4-3 and TRBJ2-1, with TRBD1 matching over 9 bases. The CDR3 has 15 residues. Germline lookup yields CDR1 LGHNA and CDR2 YSLEER. V was pared by 4 bases and J by 5 bases, with 6 bases of the junction left unmatched. The CDR3 sequence is CASSPGTGINNEQFF. The CDR3 coding sequence is TGCGCCAGCAGCCCCGGGACAGGGATAAACAATGAGCAGTTCTTC.

The rearrangement joins TRBV5-4 to TRBJ1-5; D is ambiguous. There are 14 residues in the CDR3. V lost 6 bases and J lost 4, with 14 bases in between. Germline V gene lookup returns CDR1 SGHNT and CDR2 YYREEE (reference sequence). The CDR3 sequence is CASTHLPGNQPQHF. CDR3 bases: TGTGCCAGCACCCACCTTCCTGGGAATCAGCCCCAGCATTTT. Using reference TRBV5-4 and TRBJ1-5 for the parts outside the CDR3, the full variable domain is ETGVTQSPTHLIKTRGQQVTLRCSSQSGHNTVSWYQQALGQGPQFIFQYYREEENGRGNFPPRFSGLQFPNYSSELNVNALELDDSALYLCASTHLPGNQPQHFGDGTRLSIL.

V and J are TRBV4-2 and TRBJ2-5; 7 bases agree with TRBD1. There are 16 residues in the CDR3. The junction had 9 bases not matched to a gene; V was cut back by 0 bases and J by 5 bases. Germline CDR1 and CDR2: LGHNA and YNFKEQ. CDR3: CASSQDRSGGFETQYF. CDR3 nucleotide sequence: TGTGCCAGCAGCCAAGATCGTTCAGGGGGATTCGAGACCCAGTACTTC.

The chain employs TRBV28 and TRBJ2-3, with D unresolved. Germline CDR1 is MDHEN and CDR2 is SYDVKM. Trimming took 8 bases from V and 2 from J, leaving 14 bases between them. CDR3 length: 14 residues. The CDR3 nucleotides read TGTGCCAGCCAAGATTGGTACATCACAGATACGCAGTATTTT. Encoded protein: CASQDWYITDTQYF.

This clone was observed a handful of times. This chain joins TRBV7-9 and TRBJ2-3; 7 positions match TRBD2. Germline-derived CDR1 and CDR2 are SEHNR and FQNEAQ (reference sequence). V lost 4 bases, J lost 1 base, and 5 bases stayed unmatched. The CDR3 is 15 residues long. The CDR3 DNA reads as TGTGCCAGCAGCTCTACTAGCGAGGGCACAGATACGCAGTATTTT. Its translation: CASSSTSEGTDTQYF. Drawing the rest from reference TRBV7-9 and TRBJ2-3, the complete variable domain is DTGVSQNPRHKITKRGQNVTFRCDPISEHNRLYWYRQTLGQGPEFLTYFQNEAQLEKSRLLSDRFSAERPKGSFSTLEIQRTEQGDSAMYLCASSSTSEGTDTQYFGPGTRLTVL.

The chain carries TRBV15 and TRBJ2-2; a possible D gene is TRBD2 (5 bases). The CDR3 has 14 residues. V lost 4 bases and J 4 bases, leaving 10 bases between the germline ends. Germline V lookup: CDR1 LNHNV, CDR2 YYDKDF (reference sequence). The CDR3 nucleotides are TGTGCCACCAGCACCCTCGGGGTCACCGGGGAGCTGTTTTTT. Translating gives CATSTLGVTGELFF.